This passage covers 22 T cell receptor beta chains from one sample sequenced in a study of beta chain features in type 1 diabetes. The entirety of the isolated RNA underwent reverse transcription, so expressed TCRB transcripts were sequenced. Clones were read by immunoSEQ multiplex PCR, and TCRdb kept only the in-frame ones, dropping some. The sample holds more than 300,000 clones; more than 13% are singletons and the top ten take about 0.02%. The sequenced sample was naive CD4+ T cells from blood. All receptors derive from a woman aged 18-29 years in good health.

This clone was seen a few times. The rearrangement links TRBV2 to TRBJ2-5; 9 bases match TRBD1. CDR3 length: 14 amino acids. Germline assignment: CDR1 SNHLY and CDR2 FYNNEI. The V gene end was trimmed by 7 bases and the J gene end by 4 bases; junction bases not matched to a gene: 7. CDR3 DNA: TGTGCCAGCAATTATGGACAGGGGAGAGAGACCCAGTACTTC. This sequence encodes CASNYGQGRETQYF.

This rearrangement joins TRBV6-4 to TRBJ2-1; a possible D gene is TRBD2 (7 bases). Germline loops: CDR1 MRHNA, CDR2 SNTAGT. The V gene lost 6 bases and the J gene lost 4 bases, with 16 bases spanning the gap. CDR3 length: 15 residues. The CDR3 loop reads CASRGGSGLYNEQFF. CDR3 coding DNA: TGTGCCAGCAGAGGGGGTAGCGGGTTATACAATGAGCAGTTCTTC.

The chain carries TRBV2 and TRBJ2-3; D perhaps matches TRBD2 (5 bases). The V gene lost 7 bases and the J gene lost 4 bases, with 12 bases spanning the gap. CDR3 size: 13 residues. Germline V gene data show CDR1 as SNHLY and CDR2 as FYNNEI. CDR3 in DNA: TGTGCCAGCACTAGAGGGTATGCAGATACGCAGTATTTT. Amino acid sequence: CASTRGYADTQYF.

The chain is built from TRBV5-4 and TRBJ2-2; 9 bases match TRBD2. Germline CDR1 and CDR2: SGHNT and YYREEE (reference sequence). Germline trimming cut 1 base from V and 9 bases from J; bases unmatched to any gene: 7. The CDR3 spans 15 residues. CDR3 sequence: CASSLPLAGMRELFF. The CDR3 DNA sequence: TGTGCCAGCAGCTTGCCCCTAGCGGGAATGCGGGAGCTGTTTTTT.

This clone was seen only a few times. V is TRBV6-1 and J is TRBJ2-2; 7 nucleotides agree with TRBD2. The CDR3 length is 16 residues. After removal of 4 bases from V and 4 bases from J, the junction contained 9 bases not matched to a gene. Germline CDR1 reads MNHNS; CDR2 reads SASEGT. The CDR3 region is CASSAGGQVITGELFF. CDR3 DNA sequence: TGTGCCAGCAGTGCGGGAGGCCAGGTGATCACCGGGGAGCTGTTTTTT.

The sample holds a few counts of this clone. V and J are TRBV18 and TRBJ2-3, with D perhaps matching TRBD2 (5 bases). V was shortened by 6 bases and J by 4 bases, with 11 bases between the two germline ends. The CDR3 loop spans 13 amino acids. Germline values: CDR1 KGHSH, CDR2 LQKENI. CDR3 residues: CASSWTGADTQYF. In DNA, the CDR3 is TGTGCCAGCTCTTGGACCGGGGCAGATACGCAGTATTTT.

Comments on this clone: At one of its ends the junction is not consistent with the germline gene, which may arise from a read error. The V gene is TRBV7-7, the J gene TRBJ2-5; 7 nucleotides align to TRBD1. The CDR3 has 13 residues. Per germline, CDR1 SSHAT and CDR2 FNYEAQ (reference sequence). CDR3 sequence: CASSRDRVETQYF. CDR3 bases: TGTGCTAGCAGCAGAGACAGGGTTGAGACCCAGTACTTC.

The chain employs TRBV11-2 and TRBJ2-2, with a possible D match to TRBD1 (6 bases). The germline V gene encodes CDR1 SGHAT and CDR2 FQNNGV. The CDR3 totals 16 residues. V was pared by 5 bases and J by 2 bases, with 15 bases between. Written as DNA, the CDR3 is TGTGCCAGCAGCCCCTCGAGGGACACAAACACCGGGGAGCTGTTTTTT. This encodes CASSPSRDTNTGELFF.

This sequence joins TRBV4-3 and TRBJ2-5; no firm D call. Per the germline V gene, CDR1 is LGHNA and CDR2 is YSLEER. Trimming stripped 4 bases from V and 7 bases from J, with 4 bases between. This CDR3 has 10 residues. CDR3 coding DNA: TGCGCCAGCAGCCCAGGGACCCAGTACTTC. Translation: CASSPGTQYF.

The table lists this clone with a few counts. The V call is TRBV6-5, the J call TRBJ2-1; D not certain. The CDR3 contains 11 residues. Trimming shortened V by 5 bases and J by 7 bases, and 6 bases separated the two germline ends. Germline-derived CDR1 and CDR2 are MNHEY and SVGAGI. The CDR3 nucleotides read TGTGCCAGCAGTAGGCGGAATGAGCAGTTCTTC. This translates into CASSRRNEQFF.

This chain uses TRBV6-5 with TRBJ1-1; no firm D call. Germline V gene sequence: CDR1 MNHEY, CDR2 SVGAGI. CDR3 length: 14 amino acids. V lost 2 bases and J 7 bases, leaving 14 bases between the germline ends. The CDR3 nucleotides are TGTGCCAGCAGTTACCCCAACGGAGGGCATGAAGCTTTCTTT. Its protein is CASSYPNGGHEAFF.

Comment on this clone: Other DNA sequences in this sample translate to the same CDR3. This chain uses TRBV28 with TRBJ2-1; D not resolved. The CDR3 covers 12 residues. Germline V CDR1 and CDR2: MDHEN, SYDVKM. V lost 4 bases to trimming and J lost 4 bases, with 5 bases between them. The CDR3 here is CASSSRYNEQFF. The CDR3 nucleotides read TGTGCCAGCAGTTCCAGGTACAATGAGCAGTTCTTC.

The chain couples TRBV6-5 to TRBJ2-7; TRBD1 agrees at 11 bases. The germline V gene encodes CDR1 MNHEY and CDR2 SVGAGI. CDR3 length: 15 residues. The V gene end was trimmed by 6 bases and the J gene end by 1 base; junction bases not matched to a gene: 5. CDR3 bases: TGTGCCAGCAGATACGGGACAGGGGGATCCTACGAGCAGTACTTC. Protein: CASRYGTGGSYEQYF.

The genes are TRBV7-2 and TRBJ2-5, with 13 bases matching TRBD2. CDR3 length: 17 amino acids. V lost 3 bases and J lost 4; bases outside the gene matches: 8. Germline values: CDR1 SGHTA, CDR2 FQGNSA. The CDR3 region is CASSLGPTSGRGETQYF. The CDR3 DNA sequence: TGTGCCAGCAGCTTGGGCCCTACTAGCGGGAGGGGAGAGACCCAGTACTTC.

This chain connects TRBV15 to TRBJ1-1, with D unclear. V was cut by 1 base and J by 4 bases, with 28 bases left in between. Germline assignment: CDR1 LNHNV and CDR2 YYDKDF (reference sequence). CDR3 length: 20 amino acids. CDR3 protein: CATSRVSALERARASTEAFF. For the CDR3, the DNA is TGTGCCACCAGCAGAGTATCGGCTCTGGAGAGGGCGAGGGCGAGCACTGAAGCTTTCTTT.

CDR3: CSVAIRQGAYEQYF. The CDR3 DNA reads as TGCAGCGTTGCGATCCGGCAGGGCGCCTACGAGCAGTACTTC. This rearrangement joins TRBV29-1 to TRBJ2-5; a possible D gene is TRBD1 (5 bases). Matching the DNA end better, TRBJ2-7 makes the J call doubtful. The CDR3 is 14 amino acids. In germline, CDR1 is SQVTM, CDR2 ANQGSEA.

The chain couples TRBV6-5 to TRBJ1-1, with D possibly TRBD1 on 6 matching bases. The V gene lost 7 bases and the J gene lost 4 bases, with 13 bases spanning the gap. The CDR3 extends over 13 amino acids. Germline loops: CDR1 MNHEY, CDR2 SVGAGI. CDR3 DNA sequence: TGTGCCAGCAACGGGGGGCGGGGCACTGAAGCTTTCTTT. Translating gives CASNGGRGTEAFF.

This chain joins TRBV7-2 and TRBJ2-2; 7 nucleotides line up with TRBD2. J was trimmed by 1 base and V by 4 bases; bases with no gene match: 3. Germline values: CDR1 SGHTA, CDR2 FQGNSA. The CDR3 covers 15 residues. CDR3 in amino acids: CASSYSGLNTGELFF. The CDR3 bases are TGTGCCAGCAGCTATAGCGGGCTGAACACCGGGGAGCTGTTTTTT.

This chain links TRBV30 with TRBJ1-1, with D possibly being TRBD1 (5 bases). The CDR3 is 14 amino acids. Germline V gene sequence: CDR1 GTSNPN, CDR2 SVGIG (reference sequence). The V and J ends lost 5 bases and 1 base respectively, with 14 bases between them. CDR3 protein: CAWAPRGGNTEAFF. As DNA, the CDR3 is TGTGCCTGGGCCCCTCGGGGGGGGAACACTGAAGCTTTCTTT. Full variable domain (outside the CDR3, taken from reference TRBV30 and TRBJ1-1): SQTIHQWPATLVQPVGSPLSLECTVEGTSNPNLYWYRQAAGRGLQLLFYSVGIGQISSEVPQNLSASRPQDRQFILSSKKLLLSDSGFYLCAWAPRGGNTEAFFGQGTRLTVV.

This clone appeared many times. The chain employs TRBV14 and TRBJ2-1, with D possibly TRBD2 on 5 matching bases. CDR1 and CDR2 from the germline V gene are SGHDN and FVKESK. The CDR3 length is 13 residues. V lost 0 bases and J lost 12, with 12 bases in between. The CDR3 nucleotides are TGTGCCAGCAGCCAAGACTTGAGGGTGGGGCAGTTCTTC. This sequence encodes CASSQDLRVGQFF.

This clone appeared a few times. The chain joins TRBV4-3 to TRBJ2-7, with TRBD2 matching 8 bases. Germline CDR1 LGHNA, CDR2 YSLEER. CDR3 length: 15 residues. With V trimmed by 6 bases and J by 6 bases, 13 bases remained unmatched. The CDR3 loop reads CASSQGAGVYVEQYF. CDR3 nucleotides: TGCGCCAGCAGTCAGGGAGCGGGAGTGTACGTCGAGCAGTACTTC.

This clone occurred a few times. This sequence joins TRBV29-1 and TRBJ1-1; the D gene is possibly TRBD1 (6 bases). Trimming removed 7 bases from V and 1 base from J, with 10 bases in between. CDR3 length equals 12 residues. Germline-derived CDR1 and CDR2 are SQVTM and ANQGSEA. CDR3 sequence: CSGYRANTEAFF. The DNA for the CDR3 is TGCAGCGGGTACAGGGCGAACACTGAAGCTTTCTTT.